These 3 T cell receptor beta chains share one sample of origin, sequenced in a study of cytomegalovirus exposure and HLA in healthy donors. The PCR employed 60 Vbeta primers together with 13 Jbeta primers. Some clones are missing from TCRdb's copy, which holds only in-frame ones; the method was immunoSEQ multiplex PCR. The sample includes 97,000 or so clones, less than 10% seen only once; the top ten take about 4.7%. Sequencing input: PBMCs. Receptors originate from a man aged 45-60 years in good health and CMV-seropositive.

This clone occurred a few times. In DNA, the CDR3 is TGTGCCAGCAGGACGGAACGGGACAGGGGGCTGTACGAGCAGTACTTC. This translates into CASRTERDRGLYEQYF. The chain carries TRBV2 and TRBJ2-7; 12 bases are a match to TRBD1. V gave up 6 bases and J gave up 4 bases; unmatched junction bases: 10. The germline V gene has CDR1 SNHLY and CDR2 FYNNEI. The length of the CDR3 is 16 residues.

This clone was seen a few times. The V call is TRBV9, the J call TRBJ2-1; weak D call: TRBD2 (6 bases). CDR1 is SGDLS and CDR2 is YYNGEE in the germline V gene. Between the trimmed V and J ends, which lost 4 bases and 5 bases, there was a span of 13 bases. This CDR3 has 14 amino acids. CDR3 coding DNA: TGTGCCAGCAGCTCCGGAGGGTCCGACAATGAGCAGTTCTTC. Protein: CASSSGGSDNEQFF.

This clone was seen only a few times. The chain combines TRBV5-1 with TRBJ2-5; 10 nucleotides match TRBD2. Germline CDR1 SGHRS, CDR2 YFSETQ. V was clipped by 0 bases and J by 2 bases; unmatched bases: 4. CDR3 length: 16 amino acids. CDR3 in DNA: TGCGCCAGCAGCTTGGAAGCGGGAGGGGGTCAAGAGACCCAGTACTTC. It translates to CASSLEAGGGQETQYF.